This paragraph reports one T cell receptor (beta chain). Which antigen it targets is not known. Nothing much larger sits one base from this clone, and base qualities are not available. The meaning of the sample's time point label: baseline before first vaccination. The vaccinee samples were drawn from two UK trials, COV001 and COV002, one of which was a single-blind randomized controlled phase 2/3 trial testing AZD1222 (ChAdOx1 nCoV-19) in healthy adults. For TCRbeta chain sequencing, PBMC samples from trial participants were taken at day 0 and at day 28 after the second dose. The data were taken from a study of T cell responses to AZD1222 COVID-19 vaccine (dated by TCRdb to about 2021). Background on the whole study: AZD1222 recipients given second doses at about 4 weeks or at about 12 weeks were pooled, since spike-specific TCR depth and breadth were not found to differ between the two schedules. A total of about 240 trial participants underwent TCR sequencing, of whom around 200 received two doses of AZD1222 and about 25 received two doses of the MenACWY control vaccine. Trial participants were enrolled by age into 18-55, 56-69 and 70-plus year subgroups, with roughly 150, 30 and 60 TCR-sequenced participants respectively.

V sheds 3 bases and J sheds 3 bases, leaving 5 bases between their ends. CDR3 length: 11 amino acids, cysteine to phenylalanine. The sequence is cut down to CDR3 DNA, 33 bases in frame from base 1. CDR1 and CDR2 (DFQATT, SNEGSKA) derive from the germline V gene (reference sequence). Overall study results and their limits: After two AZD1222 doses, both the breadth and the depth of spike-specific TCRs were significantly higher than at day 0 and than in MenACWY recipients. No day 14 peak-response samples were available, so repertoires were characterized only after the peak T cell response. Reportedly, close to half of the unique spike-specific TCRs recognized epitopes lying outside the regions that are mutated in the B.1.351 and B.1.1.7 variants. Conclusions about previously exposed vaccinees are limited, since just a handful of AZD1222 recipients were seropositive for SARS-CoV-2 at baseline. The whole spike protein was spanned by vaccine-associated CD4 TCRs, and dominant responses were seen in regions 160-218 and 743-854. The 56-69-year group was small, and its depth increase did not reach significance, likely because of low power. Most participants were white British and females outnumbered males, and the authors suggested that clonal diversity may have been underestimated.

The CDR3 regions of human TCRbeta chains were subjected to immunosequencing. In the paper's pipeline: Repertoire TCRs were matched against a reference library of SARS-CoV-2-specific TCRs generated with the MIRA antigen-specificity platform. Breadth was defined as the fraction of unique TCRs that were SARS-CoV-2-associated, and depth was defined as the fraction of total T cells that were SARS-CoV-2-associated. Using the MIRA data, each spike-specific TCR was mapped to the spike region that the TCR reacts to and placed in a CD4 or CD8 class. Log10-transformed breadth and depth values were compared by one-way ANOVA with Sidak's multiple comparisons tests. Imported from immuneACCESS, the table was reduced by TCRdb to in-frame sequences with V and J called. These copies leave out some clones; in studies compared against another copy, an unresolved V gene accounts for under half, and the cause of the remainder is not known. That table is the source of V, J and clone size, and D and trimming were worked out from the DNA. The sample yields some 190,000 clones; around 91% were counted once. 6% to 8% of the sample is held by the ten biggest clonotypes.

Recombination linked TRBV20-1 to TRBJ2-5; a tentative D call is TRBD2 (5 bases match). The TCR comes from an adult in good health. Here the sequenced sample was peripheral blood, taken on day 0 of AZD1222 vaccination. The CDR3 is CSASGEETQYF. At the DNA level, the sequence is TGCAGTGCTAGCGGGGAAGAGACCCAGTACTTC.